This TCR beta chain appears in the sequencing data of a study of blood T cell repertoires in COVID-19. The CDR3 covers 17 residues. With 3 bases removed from V and 10 bases from J, the gap between germline ends came to 22 bases. Germline V gene lookup returns CDR1 MGHDK and CDR2 SYGVNS. In the study's own analysis: Reference gene primer amplification gave estimated nucleated cell counts. Profiling relied on immunoSEQ multiplex PCR, and the TCRdb table lists in-frame clones only, not all of them. That table gives V, J and clone size, and the DNA gave D and trimming. The sample shows 250,000 or so clones, approximately 82% of them seen only once.

The rearrangement joins TRBV25-1 to TRBJ1-6; perhaps TRBD1 as D (5 bases). This TCR derives from a woman aged 18-29 years with acute or convalescent COVID-19. Source material: peripheral blood. In DNA form, the CDR3 reads TGTGCCAGCAGTGACCGTAATATACCAGGGTCGAGGTCACCCCTCCACTTT. Protein sequence: CASSDRNIPGSRSPLHF.